A selection of T cell receptor beta chains follows, all from one sample in a study of T-cell reconstitution after alpha-beta-depleted transplantation in children. TCRdb reanalysed the PCR reads using MiXCR and keeps one entry per CDR3 protein. The sample records under 350,000 distinct CDR3 sequences, 9.9% being singletons. Specimen: PBMCs from the stem cell graft donor, collected from the stem cell graft. The source is a human donor who donated a stem cell graft to a child with SCID. CDR3s include the opening cysteine and the closing phenylalanine or tryptophan. The D gene is left open where the match is weak. The size entry is marked missing in some rows and otherwise reads once, few, many or a size class.

CDR3 DNA	CDR3 protein	J gene	D gene	clone size	V gene
TGTGCCAGCAGCTCAGCGGGGGGGCTTAACAATGAGCAGTTCTTC	CASSSAGGLNNEQFF	TRBJ2-1	TRBD2	few	TRBV11-2
TGCGCCAGCAGCCTCCGGATGGCAATCGACAGGCAAGTTTGGTACTTC	CASSLRMAIDRQVWYF	TRBJ2-7	.	.	TRBV5-1
TGCGCCAGCAGTGGCGGAGGGTCAGGGTACGAGCAGTACTTC	CASSGGGSGYEQYF	TRBJ2-7	.	many	TRBV10-1
TGCAGTGCTAGGGCAGGGGGCTACGAGCAGTACTTC	CSARAGGYEQYF	TRBJ2-7	TRBD1	few	TRBV20-1
TGTGCCAGCAGCCAAGATAGGGCGGCCTACTACGAGCAGTACTTC	CASSQDRAAYYEQYF	TRBJ2-7	.	.	TRBV3-1
TGCAGTGCCCACCGCGTCCCGGGGGGATTCACAGATACGCAGTATTTT	CSAHRVPGGFTDTQYF	TRBJ2-3	TRBD2	.	TRBV20-1
TGTGCCAGCAGTTACTTCGGGACAGCTAACTATGGCTACACCTTC	CASSYFGTANYGYTF	TRBJ1-2	TRBD1	.	TRBV6-5
TGTGCCAGTAGTATAGCCCTAGCGGAGGGGACCCAGTACTTC	CASSIALAEGTQYF	TRBJ2-5	TRBD2	.	TRBV19
TGTGCCAGCAGTTCGCTCGTGGCGCAGTCCGCTGAAGCTTTCTTT	CASSSLVAQSAEAFF	TRBJ1-1	.	.	TRBV6-5
TGTGCCAGCAGTTTACTACTAGCCTACGAGCTGTACTTC	CASSLLLAYELYF	TRBJ2-7	.	.	TRBV12-3/TRBV12-4
TGTGCCAGCTCACCACAGGTCTTTACAACCCTGAACACTGAAGCTTTCTTT	CASSPQVFTTLNTEAFF	TRBJ1-1	.	few	TRBV18
TGTGCCAGCAGACCTCCGGGCCCCCGCGGCTACACCTTC	CASRPPGPRGYTF	TRBJ1-2	.	.	TRBV12-3/TRBV12-4